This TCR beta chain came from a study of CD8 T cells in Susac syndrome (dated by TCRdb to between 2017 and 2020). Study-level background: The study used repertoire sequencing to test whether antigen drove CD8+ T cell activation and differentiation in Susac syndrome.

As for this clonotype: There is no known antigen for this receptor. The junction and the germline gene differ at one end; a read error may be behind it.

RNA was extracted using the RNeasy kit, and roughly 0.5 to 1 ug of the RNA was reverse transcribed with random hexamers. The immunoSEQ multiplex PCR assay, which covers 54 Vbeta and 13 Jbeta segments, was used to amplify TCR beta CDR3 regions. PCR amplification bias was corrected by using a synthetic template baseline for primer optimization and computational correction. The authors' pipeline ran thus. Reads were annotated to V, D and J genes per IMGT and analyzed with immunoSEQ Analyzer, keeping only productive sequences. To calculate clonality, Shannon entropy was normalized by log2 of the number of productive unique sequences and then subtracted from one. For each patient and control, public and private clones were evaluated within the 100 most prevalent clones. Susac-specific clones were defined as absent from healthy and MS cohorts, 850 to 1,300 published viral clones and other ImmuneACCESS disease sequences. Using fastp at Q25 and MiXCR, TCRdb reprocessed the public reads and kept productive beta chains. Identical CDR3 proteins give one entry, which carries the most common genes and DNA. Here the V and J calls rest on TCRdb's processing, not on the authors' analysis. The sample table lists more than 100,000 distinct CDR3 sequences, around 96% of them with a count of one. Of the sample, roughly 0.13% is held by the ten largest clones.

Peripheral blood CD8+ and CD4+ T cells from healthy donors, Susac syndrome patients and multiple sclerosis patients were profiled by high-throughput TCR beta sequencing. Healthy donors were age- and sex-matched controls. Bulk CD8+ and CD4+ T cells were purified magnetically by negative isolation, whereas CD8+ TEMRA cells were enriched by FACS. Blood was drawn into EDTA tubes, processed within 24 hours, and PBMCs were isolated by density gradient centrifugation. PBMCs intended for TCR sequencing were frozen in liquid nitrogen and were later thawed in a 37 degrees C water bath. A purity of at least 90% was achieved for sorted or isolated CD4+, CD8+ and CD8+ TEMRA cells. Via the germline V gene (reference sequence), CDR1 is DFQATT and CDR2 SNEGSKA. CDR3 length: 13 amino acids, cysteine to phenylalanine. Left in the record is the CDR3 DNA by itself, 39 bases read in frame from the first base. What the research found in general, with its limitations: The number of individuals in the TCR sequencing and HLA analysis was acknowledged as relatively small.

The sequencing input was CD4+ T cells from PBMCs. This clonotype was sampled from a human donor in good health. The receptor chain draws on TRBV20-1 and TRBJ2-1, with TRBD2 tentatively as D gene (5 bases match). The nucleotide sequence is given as TGCAGTGCGAGAGCGGATCTCTACAATGAGCAGTTCTTC. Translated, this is CSARADLYNEQFF.